The sequence of this TCR beta chain was determined in a study of shared clonotypes between healthy human individuals. Study-wide background: The study used three CD4 naive, three CD4 memory, two CD8 naive and one CD8 memory plate per donor.

Naive CD4+ cells were CD45RA-selected; the remaining cells were memory. For each subset, genomic DNA was distributed in equal portions over several immunoSEQ plates. Here immunoSEQ multiplex PCR was the method, and the copy in TCRdb shows in-frame clones only, minus some. The sample gives roughly 530,000 clones, 95% to 97% of which show up once; 0.05% to 0.07% is in the top ten. V dropped 4 bases and J dropped 5 bases, with 18 bases sitting between them. In germline, CDR1 is SGHRS, CDR2 YFSETQ. This CDR3 is 15 amino acids long. This TCR was sampled from a woman aged 25 to 39 in good health. V gene TRBV5-1 combines with J gene TRBJ2-5; D is possibly TRBD1 (6 bases). The specimen sequenced was naive CD4+ T cells sorted from blood. Subset specified: CD45RA+ positively selected. CDR3 sequence reads: CASSLSGGFMETQYF. The DNA for the CDR3 is TGCGCCAGCAGCCTCTCTGGGGGCTTTATGGAGACCCAGTACTTC.